This T cell receptor beta chain was sequenced during a study of T-cell reconstitution after alpha-beta-depleted transplantation in children. CDR3 length equals 16 residues. V was shortened by 7 bases and J by 3 bases, with 18 bases between the two germline ends. Study outcomes and limitations: Newly generated T cells supplied most T-cell counts and diversity one year post-transplant.

The authors prepared the TCRbeta library with unique molecular identifiers. TCRdb passed the PCR reads through MiXCR, listing each CDR3 protein once. The table lists around 960,000 distinct CDR3 sequences, less than 30% of them singletons. As to this clonotype: What it recognizes is unknown.

Source: PBMCs, mostly from graft donor cells, taken 360 days after TCRalphabeta/CD19-depleted stem cell transplant. The gene calls are TRBV12-3 or TRBV12-4 and TRBJ1-4; D gene ambiguous. The sequence derives from a boy in the first two years of life who had a stem cell transplant for SCID, so the T cells may come from the graft donor. CDR3 DNA: TGTGCCAGCACCCCTTCGTGGGGTGGTTCTAATGAAAAACTGTTTTTT. Translation gives CASTPSWGGSNEKLFF.